This T cell receptor beta chain originates from a study of cytomegalovirus exposure and HLA in healthy donors. Looking at the study overall: The roughly 110 validation repertoires were reported in a later analysis to have been generated on the same platform as the roughly 670 first-cohort repertoires. Whole-study findings and limits: Cytomegalovirus status was reportedly diagnosed by the classifier with high sensitivity and specificity. It was about 180 TCR beta chains that were listed as cytomegalovirus-associated.

Data came from immunoSEQ multiplex PCR; TCRdb stores just in-frame clones and leaves some out. This table holds approximately 160,000 clones, about 90% found once. CDR1 is MNHEY and CDR2 is SMNVEV in the germline V gene (reference sequence). V gave up 3 bases and J gave up 2 bases; unmatched junction bases: 4. This CDR3 has 16 residues. About this clone: Its target is unknown.

This sequence was found in a young woman in good health and CMV-seropositive. Input material: PBMCs. The chain uses TRBV27 and TRBJ2-3, with 11 bases lining up with TRBD2. CDR3 sequence: CASSLLAGGATDTQYF. CDR3 DNA: TGTGCCAGCAGTTTGCTAGCGGGGGGTGCCACAGATACGCAGTATTTT.